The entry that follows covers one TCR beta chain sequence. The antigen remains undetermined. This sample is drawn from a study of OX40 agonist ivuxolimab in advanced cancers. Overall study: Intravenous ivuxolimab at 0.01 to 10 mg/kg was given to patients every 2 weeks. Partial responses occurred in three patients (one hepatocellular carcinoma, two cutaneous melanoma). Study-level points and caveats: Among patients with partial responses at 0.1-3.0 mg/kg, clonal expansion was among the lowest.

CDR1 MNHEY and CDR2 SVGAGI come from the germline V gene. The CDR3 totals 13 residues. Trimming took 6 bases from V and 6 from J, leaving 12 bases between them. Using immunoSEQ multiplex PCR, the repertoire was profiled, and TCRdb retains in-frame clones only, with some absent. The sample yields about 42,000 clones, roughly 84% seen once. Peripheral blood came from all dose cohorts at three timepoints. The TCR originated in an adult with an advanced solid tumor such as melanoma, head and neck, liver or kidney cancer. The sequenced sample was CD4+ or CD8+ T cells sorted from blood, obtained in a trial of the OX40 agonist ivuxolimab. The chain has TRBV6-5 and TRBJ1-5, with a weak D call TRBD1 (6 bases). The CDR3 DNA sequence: TGTGCCAGCAGGAAAACAGGGCGTCAGCCCCAGCATTTT. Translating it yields CASRKTGRQPQHF.